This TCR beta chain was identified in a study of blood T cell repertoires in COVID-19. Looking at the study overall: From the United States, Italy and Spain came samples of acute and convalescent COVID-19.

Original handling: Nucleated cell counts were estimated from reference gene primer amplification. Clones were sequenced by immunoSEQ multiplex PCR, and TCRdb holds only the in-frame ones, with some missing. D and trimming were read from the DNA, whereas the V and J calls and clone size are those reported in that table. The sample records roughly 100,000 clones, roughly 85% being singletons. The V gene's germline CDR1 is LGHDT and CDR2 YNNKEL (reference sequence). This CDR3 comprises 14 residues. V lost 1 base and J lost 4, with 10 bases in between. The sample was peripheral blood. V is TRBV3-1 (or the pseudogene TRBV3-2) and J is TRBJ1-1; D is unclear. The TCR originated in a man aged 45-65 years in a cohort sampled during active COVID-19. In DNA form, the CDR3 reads TGTGCCAGCAGCCAAGCGGGCCGGGGCACTGAAGCTTTCTTT. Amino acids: CASSQAGRGTEAFF.